The 27 T cell receptor beta chains given below trace back to one sample, sequenced in a study of Graves' ophthalmopathy and Graves' hyperthyroidism. CDR3 regions of TCR beta were amplified from RNA transcripts. First-round RT-PCR used HTBI primers; second-round multiplex PCR followed. From the multiplex PCR reads, TCRdb called clonotypes with MiXCR, one entry per CDR3 protein. The data hold under 350,000 distinct CDR3 sequences, with roughly 16% observed a single time. What was sequenced was peripheral blood. These receptor sequences come from an adult man with Graves' ophthalmopathy.

This clonotype came up many times. This chain links TRBV11-2 with TRBJ2-7; D gene uncertain. This CDR3 is built from 14 residues. The V gene's germline CDR1 is SGHAT and CDR2 FQNNGV. Trimming removed 5 bases from V and 4 bases from J, with 15 bases in between. CDR3 in DNA: TGTGCCAGCAGCCCCCGGTTGGACCATTACGAGCAGTACTTC. Protein product: CASSPRLDHYEQYF. The full variable domain, with the rest looked up from reference TRBV11-2 and TRBJ2-7, is EAGVAQSPRYKIIEKRQSVAFWCNPISGHATLYWYQQILGQGPKLLIQFQNNGVVDDSQLPKDRFSAERLKGVDSTLKIQPAKLEDSAVYLCASSPRLDHYEQYFGPGTRLTVT.

This clonotype has a count of ten or more. The chain recombines TRBV28 with TRBJ1-2, with 9 bases matching TRBD1. Germline-derived CDR1 and CDR2 are MDHEN and SYDVKM. The CDR3 spans 15 residues. V trimming: 1 base; J trimming: 3 bases; junction bases outside the gene matches: 3. CDR3 loop: CASSLFRDRDYGYTF. DNA for the CDR3: TGTGCCAGCAGTTTATTTAGGGACAGGGACTATGGCTACACCTTC.

This clonotype came up a few times. The V and J genes are TRBV18 and TRBJ2-7, with TRBD2 as a possible D gene (6 bases). CDR3 length equals 15 residues. Germline CDR1 is KGHSH and CDR2 is LQKENI. Deletions cut 3 bases from V and 0 bases from J, with 12 bases between. The CDR3 here is CASSPVAASSYEQYF. The CDR3 nucleotides read TGTGCCAGCTCACCCGTAGCGGCGTCCTCCTACGAGCAGTACTTC.

This chain uses TRBV6-5 with TRBJ2-7, with a tentative D call TRBD2 (7 bases). Germline assignment: CDR1 MNHEY and CDR2 SVGAGI. Deletions cut 3 bases from V and 3 bases from J, with 12 bases between. This CDR3 is 14 amino acids long. The CDR3 region is CASSYSGGNYEQYF. DNA of the CDR3: TGTGCCAGCAGTTATTCGGGGGGCAACTACGAGCAGTACTTC.

The chain couples TRBV14 to TRBJ1-6; 10 bases align to TRBD1. Germline CDR1 SGHDN, CDR2 FVKESK. CDR3 length: 15 residues. The junction had 3 bases not matched to a gene; V was cut back by 2 bases and J by 8 bases. Written as DNA, the CDR3 is TGTGCCAGCAGCCAAAGGGACAGGGGATATTCACCCCTCCACTTT. Its protein product is CASSQRDRGYSPLHF.

This clonotype showed up just a few times. The chain links TRBV4-3 to TRBJ1-5; tentative D call: TRBD1 (5 bases). V lost 0 bases and J lost 0, with 15 bases in between. Germline V gene sequence: CDR1 LGHNA, CDR2 YSLEER. CDR3 length: 18 residues. Here the CDR3 reads CASSQDGNYRFSNQPQHF. In DNA, the CDR3 is TGCGCCAGCAGCCAAGATGGGAACTACAGGTTTAGCAATCAGCCCCAGCATTTT.

This clonotype has only a few counts. The conserved phenylalanine or tryptophan normally closing the CDR3 is absent here, so this likely arose from a read error. V and J are TRBV24-1 and TRBJ2-2; TRBD2 is a possible D gene (5 bases). Trimming cost V 3 bases and J 5 bases, with 12 bases left between them. The V gene's germline CDR1 is KGHDR and CDR2 SFDVKD. The CDR3 length is 15 residues. The CDR3 sequence: CATSDARGGTGELFL. DNA of the CDR3: TGTGCCACCAGTGATGCTCGCGGAGGAACCGGGGAGCTGTTTCTT.

This clonotype was seen at least ten times. The CDR3, as DNA: TGCAGCGTTGGAGGGGACATGAACACTGAAGCTTTCTTT. Its translation: CSVGGDMNTEAFF. The chain joins TRBV29-1 to TRBJ1-1; tentative D call: TRBD1 (6 bases). Germline values: CDR1 SQVTM, CDR2 ANQGSEA. V lost 4 bases and J lost 0, with 9 bases in between. The CDR3 contains 13 residues.

This clonotype was detected only once. The chain couples TRBV12-3 or TRBV12-4 to TRBJ1-2, with a possible D match to TRBD1 (6 bases). CDR3 size: 13 residues. The V end was cut by 6 bases, the J end by 5 bases, with 13 bases between. In DNA form, the CDR3 reads TGTGCCAGCAGGGAAACAGGGTATTATGGCTACACCTTC. It translates to CASRETGYYGYTF.

Ten or more counts support this clonotype. The chain is built from TRBV10-1 and TRBJ1-5, with a tentative D call TRBD1 (5 bases). The CDR3 loop spans 15 amino acids. Trimming took off 2 bases at V and 4 bases at J, with 12 bases between the two ends. Per the germline V gene, CDR1 is WNHNN and CDR2 is SYGVQD (reference sequence). CDR3 DNA: TGCGCCAGCAGTGAGGACGGGACCCAGAATCAGCCCCAGCATTTT. Protein sequence: CASSEDGTQNQPQHF.

There are many counts of this clonotype. The CDR3 sequence: CSARPFRGIQETQYF. DNA of the CDR3: TGCAGTGCTAGACCCTTCCGGGGCATCCAAGAGACCCAGTACTTC. The chain joins TRBV20-1 to TRBJ2-5, with D possibly being TRBD1 or TRBD2 (5 bases each). The CDR3 spans 15 residues. V lost 2 bases, J lost 1 base, and 14 bases lay in between. Germline lookup yields CDR1 DFQATT and CDR2 SNEGSKA (reference sequence).

This clonotype was seen at least ten times. This chain connects TRBV20-1 to TRBJ1-2; perhaps TRBD1 as D (6 bases). V was trimmed by 3 bases and J by 4 bases, leaving 12 bases between them. This CDR3 has 13 residues. Germline assignment: CDR1 DFQATT and CDR2 SNEGSKA (reference sequence). The CDR3: CSARAPRGYGYTF. Written as DNA, the CDR3 is TGCAGTGCTAGGGCCCCCAGGGGCTATGGCTACACCTTC.

This clonotype was recorded at least ten times. The chain has TRBV10-3 and TRBJ1-2; 7 bases agree with TRBD1. CDR1 ENHRY and CDR2 SYGVKD come from the germline V gene. The CDR3 runs to 14 residues. V dropped 2 bases and J dropped 3; count of bases not matched to a gene: 3. The CDR3 sequence: CAISETGADYGYTF. The CDR3 DNA follows: TGTGCCATCAGTGAGACAGGGGCGGACTATGGCTACACCTTC.

The sample holds many counts of this clonotype. V gene TRBV6-1 combines with J gene TRBJ1-1; D is undetermined. The V and J ends lost 3 bases and 0 bases respectively, with 8 bases between them. This CDR3 contains 14 residues. Germline CDR1 reads MNHNS; CDR2 reads SASEGT. In DNA, the CDR3 is TGTGCCAGCAGTGACCCCGGGATGAACACTGAAGCTTTCTTT. Its translation is CASSDPGMNTEAFF.

CDR3 in amino acids: CASRTPAAGGTQDTGELFF. The CDR3 DNA is TGTGCCAGCAGGACCCCTGCCGCGGGCGGAACCCAGGACACCGGGGAGCTGTTTTTT. This chain joins TRBV2 and TRBJ2-2; tentatively, D is TRBD2 (5 bases). The germline gives CDR1 SNHLY, CDR2 FYNNEI. Trimming removed 6 bases from V and 3 bases from J, with 26 bases in between. This CDR3 spans 19 amino acids.

The chain links TRBV29-1 to TRBJ1-1, with a weak D call TRBD1 (6 bases). CDR1 and CDR2 from the germline V gene are SQVTM and ANQGSEA. The CDR3 sequence is 12 residues long. V was trimmed by 6 bases and J by 4 bases, leaving 12 bases between them. The CDR3 sequence: CSVGRGGTEAFF. The CDR3 bases are TGCAGCGTGGGCAGGGGCGGCACTGAAGCTTTCTTT.

Many counts were recorded for this clonotype. V gene TRBV12-3 or TRBV12-4 combines with J gene TRBJ1-3; no reliable D call. The CDR3 is made up of 14 amino acids. V was clipped by 6 bases and J by 0 bases, with 9 bases between them. The CDR3, as DNA: TGTGCCAGCAGCGCGACGAGCTCTGGAAACACCATATATTTT. It translates to CASSATSSGNTIYF.

The table lists this clonotype with many counts. The rearrangement uses TRBV28 and TRBJ1-5; D possibly corresponds to TRBD1 (5 bases). The germline V and J ends were trimmed by 6 bases and 7 bases, with 13 bases remaining between them. The CDR3 extends over 13 amino acids. From germline, CDR1 is MDHEN and CDR2 SYDVKM. The CDR3 DNA reads as TGTGCCAGCAGCACCAGGGATTTCCAGCCCCAGCATTTT. Its protein is CASSTRDFQPQHF.

This clonotype showed up many times. The chain employs TRBV29-1 and TRBJ1-1; D remains unclear. The germline V and J ends were trimmed by 4 bases and 2 bases, with 14 bases remaining between them. The CDR3 consists of 14 residues. Germline loops: CDR1 SQVTM, CDR2 ANQGSEA. The CDR3 spells CSVVGIEGNTEAFF. The DNA for the CDR3 is TGCAGCGTTGTTGGCATCGAGGGAAACACTGAAGCTTTCTTT.

This clonotype appeared many times. This chain links TRBV6-4 with TRBJ2-7, with 12 bases identical to TRBD2. The CDR3 loop spans 19 amino acids. The trim removed 5 bases at V and 0 bases at J, leaving 14 bases unmatched. Germline V lookup: CDR1 MRHNA, CDR2 SNTAGT. The CDR3 region is CASSHLVRQGLAGSYEQYF. DNA for the CDR3: TGTGCCAGCAGTCACCTGGTACGCCAGGGACTAGCGGGCTCCTACGAGCAGTACTTC.

The sample holds many counts of this clonotype. The rearrangement joins TRBV30 to TRBJ1-5; 8 bases agree with TRBD1. Germline trimming cut 4 bases from V and 3 bases from J; bases unmatched to any gene: 5. Per germline, CDR1 GTSNPN and CDR2 SVGIG (reference sequence). The CDR3 extends over 14 amino acids. The CDR3 sequence: CAWTRQGHNQPQHF. In DNA, the CDR3 is TGTGCCTGGACTAGACAGGGGCACAATCAGCCCCAGCATTTT.

As for this clonotype: Possible read error: a much larger clone is one base away. This chain joins TRBV4-1 and TRBJ1-1; D is unresolved. The V gene's germline CDR1 is MGHRA and CDR2 YSYEKL. The CDR3 contains 16 residues. The CDR3 coding sequence is TGCGCCAGCAGCCAAGATCTTTTGGGGTTAAACACTGGAGCTTTCTTT. It specifies CASSQDLLGLNTGAFF.

This clonotype appeared many times. V and J are TRBV12-3 or TRBV12-4 and TRBJ2-6; D call uncertain. V was pared by 7 bases and J by 0 bases, with 10 bases between. The CDR3 is 15 residues long. CDR3 region: CASISPGSGANVLTF. In DNA form, the CDR3 reads TGTGCCAGCATCTCCCCAGGCTCTGGGGCCAACGTCCTGACTTTC.

Ten or more counts support this clonotype. The chain has TRBV4-1 and TRBJ2-7, with D unclear. The V gene's germline CDR1 is MGHRA and CDR2 YSYEKL. This CDR3 contains 13 residues. V gave up 0 bases and J gave up 0 bases, with 3 bases separating them. CDR3 amino acids: CASSQDNSYEQYF. The CDR3, as DNA: TGCGCCAGCAGCCAAGACAACTCCTACGAGCAGTACTTC.

This clonotype was recorded many times. The DNA of the CDR3 is TGTGCCAGCAGCCAGACTCACATCATCACGCCCCAGCATTTT. It encodes CASSQTHIITPQHF. The rearrangement joins TRBV12-3 or TRBV12-4 to TRBJ1-5, with unresolved D. This CDR3 region has 14 residues. Between the trimmed V and J ends, which lost 6 bases and 9 bases, there was a span of 18 bases.

There are many counts of this clonotype. This rearrangement joins TRBV30 to TRBJ2-7; possible D gene TRBD1, 6 bases. Per germline, CDR1 GTSNPN and CDR2 SVGIG (reference sequence). V gave up 4 bases and J gave up 4 bases, with 14 bases separating them. This CDR3 spans 13 amino acids. In DNA, the CDR3 is TGTGCCTGGATGACACAGGGCGGGTACGAGCAGTACTTC. Translated: CAWMTQGGYEQYF.

This clonotype has only a few counts. This may be a read error: a much more frequent sequence differs by one nucleotide. This CDR3 fails to terminate in the conserved phenylalanine or tryptophan, so it likely reflects a read error. V gene TRBV5-1 combines with J gene TRBJ1-1; D uncertain. The CDR3 runs 15 residues. Germline V gene lookup returns CDR1 SGHRS and CDR2 YFSETQ. V gave up 0 bases and J gave up 5 bases, with 14 bases separating them. The CDR3 is CASSLGFGPRTEAFL. The DNA of the CDR3 is TGCGCCAGCAGCTTGGGATTTGGCCCACGGACTGAAGCTTTCCTT.